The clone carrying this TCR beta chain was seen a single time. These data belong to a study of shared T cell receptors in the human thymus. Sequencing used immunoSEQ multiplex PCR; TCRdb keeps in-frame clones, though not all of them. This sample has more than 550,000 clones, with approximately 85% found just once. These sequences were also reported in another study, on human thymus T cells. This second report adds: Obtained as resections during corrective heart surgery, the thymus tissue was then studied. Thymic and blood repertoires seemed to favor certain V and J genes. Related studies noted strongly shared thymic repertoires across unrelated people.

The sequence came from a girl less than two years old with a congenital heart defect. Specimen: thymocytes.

The DNA for the CDR3 is TGTGCCAGCAGTGAAGCTACGGGGGATTGGCATAATTCACCCCTCCACTTT. Protein product: CASSEATGDWHNSPLHF. V usage is TRBV2 and J usage is TRBJ1-6; TRBD1 might be the D (5 bases). The germline gives CDR1 SNHLY, CDR2 FYNNEI. The V end lost 0 bases, the J end lost 5 bases, and 14 bases lay between the germline ends. CDR3 length: 17 residues.